The 21 T cell receptor beta chains given below trace back to one sample, sequenced in a study of T cells in Graves' hyperthyroidism and ophthalmopathy. Amplified TCR beta CDR3 regions derived from RNA transcripts. Carried out on the TCR CDR3, a first-round RT-PCR used the HTBI primer set. TCRdb called the multiplex PCR reads again in MiXCR, with one record for every CDR3 protein. The table has approximately 870,000 distinct CDR3 sequences, around 38% seen once. Sequenced: blood. The receptor set was obtained from a man aged 18 to 30 with Graves' hyperthyroidism.

This clonotype appeared many times. The chain combines TRBV9 with TRBJ1-1, with D possibly matching TRBD1 (5 bases). CDR1 and CDR2 from the germline V gene are SGDLS and YYNGEE. The CDR3 is 14 residues long. Between the trimmed V and J ends, which lost 4 bases and 2 bases, there was a span of 12 bases. The CDR3 nucleotides are TGTGCCAGCAGCCCCGGACACGAAAACACTGAAGCTTTCTTT. It encodes CASSPGHENTEAFF.

Turning to this clonotype: As the CDR3 is not closed by the conserved phenylalanine or tryptophan, this likely results from a read error. The DNA is omitted, as the CDR3 cannot be located on it reliably, and the CDR3 follows TCRdb's listing. This chain joins TRBV2 and TRBJ1-2; no check of the table's D call, TRBD1, against the DNA was made. The CDR3 contains 12 residues when both ends are counted. In germline, CDR1 is SNHLY, CDR2 FYNNEI. This CDR3 is CASSEIRGGIPY.

J is TRBJ2-7 and V is TRBV11-2; maybe TRBD2 (6 bases). CDR1 SGHAT and CDR2 FQNNGV come from the germline V gene. CDR3 size: 19 residues. The V end lost 5 bases, the J end lost 7 bases, and 33 bases lay between the germline ends. CDR3 sequence reads: CASSPWSGLGLPNTGEQYF. The CDR3 DNA follows: TGTGCCAGCAGCCCGTGGTCAGGGCTTGGACTACCGAACACCGGGGAGCAGTACTTC. The full variable domain, rest sourced from reference TRBV11-2 and TRBJ2-7, is EAGVAQSPRYKIIEKRQSVAFWCNPISGHATLYWYQQILGQGPKLLIQFQNNGVVDDSQLPKDRFSAERLKGVDSTLKIQPAKLEDSAVYLCASSPWSGLGLPNTGEQYFGPGTRLTVT.

Many counts were recorded for this clonotype. This sequence joins TRBV19 and TRBJ2-6; D is unresolved. This CDR3 is 15 amino acids long. Germline CDR1 is LNHDA and CDR2 is SQIVND (reference sequence). V lost 3 bases, J lost 1 base, and 7 bases lay in between. CDR3 in amino acids: CASSIIGSGANVLTF. The DNA for the CDR3 is TGTGCCAGTAGTATCATCGGGTCTGGGGCCAACGTCCTGACTTTC.

The V and J genes are TRBV25-1 and TRBJ1-1; unclear D gene. Trimming took off 5 bases at V and 1 base at J, with 8 bases between the two ends. The CDR3 length is 13 residues. Germline CDR1 MGHDK, CDR2 SYGVNS. The CDR3 DNA sequence: TGTGCCAGCAGTAAAGTAGGGAACACTGAAGCTTTCTTT. This codes for CASSKVGNTEAFF.

At least ten counts were recorded for this clonotype. The rearrangement joins TRBV2 to TRBJ2-5, with D perhaps TRBD1 (6 bases). V was clipped by 4 bases and J by 3 bases, with 6 bases between them. The germline V gene has CDR1 SNHLY and CDR2 FYNNEI. The CDR3 contains 12 residues. The CDR3 sequence: CASSGQEETQYF. The CDR3 DNA follows: TGTGCCAGCAGTGGACAGGAAGAGACCCAGTACTTC.

This clonotype was picked up many times. The chain employs TRBV20-1 and TRBJ1-2; D is uncertain. In germline, CDR1 is DFQATT, CDR2 SNEGSKA (reference sequence). The CDR3 is 11 residues long. Trimming took 4 bases from V and 3 from J, leaving 6 bases between them. The CDR3 region has the DNA TGCAGTGCTACCTCGGACTATGGCTACACCTTC. Its translation: CSATSDYGYTF.

This clonotype was seen many times. The chain uses TRBV20-1 and TRBJ1-2; perhaps TRBD1 as D (6 bases). The CDR3 sequence is 11 residues long. Germline V gene sequence: CDR1 DFQATT, CDR2 SNEGSKA (reference sequence). Trimming removed 6 bases from V and 6 bases from J, with 11 bases in between. CDR3 nucleotide sequence: TGCAGTGCCTGGGACAACGATGGCTACACCTTC. It encodes CSAWDNDGYTF.

This chain links TRBV5-1 with TRBJ1-1; perhaps TRBD1 as D (6 bases). Trimming took 1 base from V and 8 from J, leaving 12 bases between them. CDR1 is SGHRS, CDR2 YFSETQ, per germline. This CDR3 comprises 13 residues. The CDR3 DNA reads as TGCGCCAGCAGCTTGTCGGGGGCCCCCGAAGCTTTCTTT. Translating gives CASSLSGAPEAFF. Combining the CDR3 with reference TRBV5-1 and TRBJ1-1 gives the whole variable domain KAGVTQTPRYLIKTRGQQVTLSCSPISGHRSVSWYQQTPGQGLQFLFEYFSETQRNKGNFPGRFSGRQFSNSRSEMNVSTLELGDSALYLCASSLSGAPEAFFGQGTRLTVV.

This clonotype was seen at least ten times. V gene TRBV7-8 combines with J gene TRBJ2-7; D not certain. Germline V gene lookup returns CDR1 SGHVS and CDR2 FQNEAQ. The CDR3 totals 14 residues. Trimming took 1 base from V and 7 from J, leaving 14 bases between them. CDR3 residues: CASSLVPGPREQYF. The CDR3 bases are TGTGCCAGCAGCTTAGTCCCCGGGCCTAGGGAGCAGTACTTC.

This clonotype was recorded at least ten times. CDR3 sequence reads: CATSSKGFEQYF. The CDR3 DNA reads as TGTGCCACCAGCAGTAAGGGTTTCGAGCAGTACTTC. The chain is built from TRBV15 and TRBJ2-7; unclear D gene. CDR3 length: 12 residues. Trimming left V 3 bases short and J 6 bases short, with 9 bases between. Germline assignment: CDR1 LNHNV and CDR2 YYDKDF (reference sequence).

The chain uses TRBV2 and TRBJ2-7; 9 positions agree with TRBD1. V was clipped by 6 bases and J by 3 bases; unmatched bases: 9. Germline loops: CDR1 SNHLY, CDR2 FYNNEI. CDR3 length equals 15 residues. CDR3 nucleotide sequence: TGTGCCAGCAGCCAACGGACAGGGGCATACTACGAGCAGTACTTC. This encodes CASSQRTGAYYEQYF.

The V gene is TRBV20-1, the J gene TRBJ2-5; D is undetermined. V lost 5 bases and J lost 4, with 11 bases in between. This CDR3 is 12 amino acids long. Germline V lookup: CDR1 DFQATT, CDR2 SNEGSKA (reference sequence). CDR3 nucleotides: TGCAGTGCTTCCCGCTGGGGAGAGACCCAGTACTTC. It is translated as CSASRWGETQYF.

The genes are TRBV2 and TRBJ2-2; D ambiguous. CDR3 length: 12 residues. Trimming stripped 11 bases from V and 4 bases from J, with 11 bases between. Germline V gene lookup returns CDR1 SNHLY and CDR2 FYNNEI. In DNA, the CDR3 is TGTGCCGCCCAGTGGAGCACCGGGGAGCTGTTTTTT. Translated, it gives CAAQWSTGELFF. The whole variable domain, filled in from reference TRBV2 and TRBJ2-2, reads EPEVTQTPSHQVTQMGQEVILRCVPISNHLYFYWYRQILGQKVEFLVSFYNNEISEKSEIFDDQFSVERPDGSNFTLKIRSTKLEDSAMYFCAAQWSTGELFFGEGSRLTVL.

This clonotype appeared a few times. V gene TRBV14 combines with J gene TRBJ1-1, with a possible D match to TRBD1 (6 bases). This CDR3 spans 14 amino acids. The germline V gene has CDR1 SGHDN and CDR2 FVKESK. Trimming shortened V by 5 bases and J by 1 base, and 11 bases separated the two germline ends. The CDR3 spells CASSMQTGNTEAFF. The CDR3 nucleotides read TGTGCCAGCAGCATGCAGACAGGGAACACTGAAGCTTTCTTT.

The chain joins TRBV7-8 to TRBJ1-2; 9 bases map to TRBD1. Trimming at V came to 7 bases and at J to 8 bases, leaving 14 bases not matched to a gene. The CDR3 loop spans 15 amino acids. CDR1 and CDR2 from the germline V gene are SGHVS and FQNEAQ. CDR3 residues: CASTLGDRVWDGYTF. The CDR3 bases are TGTGCCAGCACCCTCGGGGACAGGGTATGGGACGGCTACACCTTC.

The chain has TRBV13 and TRBJ2-5, with 9 bases identical to TRBD1. CDR3 length equals 15 residues. Germline CDR1 and CDR2: PRHDT and FYEKMQ (reference sequence). V lost 5 bases to trimming and J lost 5 bases; unmatched junction nucleotides: 9. The DNA for the CDR3 is TGTGCCAGCAGCACCCGGACAGGGGCGAGGGAGACCCAGTACTTC. Translating gives CASSTRTGARETQYF.

There are many counts of this clonotype. The chain carries TRBV2 and TRBJ2-2; 14 bases agree with TRBD2. Germline trimming cut 8 bases from V and 7 bases from J; bases unmatched to any gene: 3. Germline CDR1 is SNHLY and CDR2 is FYNNEI. The CDR3 spans 14 residues. CDR3 amino acids: CASRGLAGDGELFF. In nucleotides, the CDR3 is TGTGCCAGCCGGGGACTAGCGGGGGACGGGGAGCTGTTTTTT.

This sequence joins TRBV7-2 and TRBJ2-2, with a weak D call TRBD2 (7 bases). V was cut by 6 bases and J by 6 bases, with 17 bases left in between. CDR3 length equals 15 residues. CDR1 SGHTA and CDR2 FQGNSA come from the germline V gene. This CDR3 is CASSWRGPASGELFF. CDR3 in DNA: TGTGCCAGCAGTTGGCGGGGGCCTGCTTCCGGGGAGCTGTTTTTT.

In this sample, this clonotype turned up many times. This sequence joins TRBV12-3 or TRBV12-4 and TRBJ1-1, with a possible D match to TRBD1 (5 bases). The CDR3 runs 11 residues. Trimming left V 3 bases short and J 11 bases short, with 10 bases between. The CDR3 protein is CASSFGQPAFF. CDR3 coding DNA: TGTGCCAGCAGTTTCGGACAACCGGCTTTCTTT.

To note about this clonotype: Just one base apart from a much larger clone, this may be a read error. The chain recombines TRBV15 with TRBJ2-7; 8 bases fit TRBD2. This CDR3 is 13 amino acids long. The V gene's germline CDR1 is LNHNV and CDR2 YYDKDF (reference sequence). CDR3: CATSTSASYGQYF. CDR3 DNA sequence: TGTGCCACTTCGACTAGCGCCTCCTACGGGCAGTACTTC.